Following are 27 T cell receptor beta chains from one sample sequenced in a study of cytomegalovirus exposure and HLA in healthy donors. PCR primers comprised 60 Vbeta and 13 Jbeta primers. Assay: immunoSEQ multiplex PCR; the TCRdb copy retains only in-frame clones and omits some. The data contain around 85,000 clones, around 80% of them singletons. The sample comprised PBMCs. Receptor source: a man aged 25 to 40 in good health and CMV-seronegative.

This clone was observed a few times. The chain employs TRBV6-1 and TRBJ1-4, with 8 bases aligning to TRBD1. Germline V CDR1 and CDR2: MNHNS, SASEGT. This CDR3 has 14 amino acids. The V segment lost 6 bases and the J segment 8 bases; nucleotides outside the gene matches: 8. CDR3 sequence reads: CASRTGVLWEKLFF. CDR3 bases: TGTGCCAGCAGGACAGGGGTCCTTTGGGAAAAACTGTTTTTT.

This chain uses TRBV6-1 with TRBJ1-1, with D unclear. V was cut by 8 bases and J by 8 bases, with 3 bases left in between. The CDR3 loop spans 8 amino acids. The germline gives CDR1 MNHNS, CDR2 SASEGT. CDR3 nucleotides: TGTGCCAGCCTGGAAGCTTTCTTT. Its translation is CASLEAFF.

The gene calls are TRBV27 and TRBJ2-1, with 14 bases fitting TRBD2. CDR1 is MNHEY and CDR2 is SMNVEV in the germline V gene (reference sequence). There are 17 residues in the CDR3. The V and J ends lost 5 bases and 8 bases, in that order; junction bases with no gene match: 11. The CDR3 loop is CASSTPRLAGGWYEQFF. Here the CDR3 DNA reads TGTGCCAGCAGTACCCCTCGACTAGCGGGAGGGTGGTATGAGCAGTTCTTC.

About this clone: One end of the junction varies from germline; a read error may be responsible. The CDR3: CANSLSGTGLTDTQYF. CDR3 sequence (DNA): TGTGCCAACAGCCTATCCGGGACAGGGCTAACAGATACGCAGTATTTT. The chain joins TRBV7-2 to TRBJ2-3, with 9 positions matching TRBD1. Looked up from germline, CDR1 is SGHTA and CDR2 is FQGNSA. The CDR3 length is 16 residues.

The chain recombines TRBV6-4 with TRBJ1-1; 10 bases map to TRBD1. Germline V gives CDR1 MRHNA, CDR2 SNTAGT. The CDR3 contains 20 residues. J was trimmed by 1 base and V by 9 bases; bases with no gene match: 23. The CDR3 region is CASLQGTGDMVDRRNTEAFF. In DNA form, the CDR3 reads TGTGCCAGTCTCCAAGGGACAGGGGACATGGTGGATCGGAGGAACACTGAAGCTTTCTTT.

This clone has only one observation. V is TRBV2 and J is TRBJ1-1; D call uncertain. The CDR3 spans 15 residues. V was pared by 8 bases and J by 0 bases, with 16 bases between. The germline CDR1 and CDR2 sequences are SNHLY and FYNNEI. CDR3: CASPRGNSMNTEAFF. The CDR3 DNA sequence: TGTGCCAGCCCCCGGGGAAACAGCATGAACACTGAAGCTTTCTTT.

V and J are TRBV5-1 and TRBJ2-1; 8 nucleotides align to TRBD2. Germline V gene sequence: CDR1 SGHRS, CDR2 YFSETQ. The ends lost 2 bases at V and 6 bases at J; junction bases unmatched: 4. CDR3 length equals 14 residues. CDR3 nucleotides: TGCGCCAGCAGCTTAGCGGGAGCGGCCAATGAGCAGTTCTTC. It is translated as CASSLAGAANEQFF.

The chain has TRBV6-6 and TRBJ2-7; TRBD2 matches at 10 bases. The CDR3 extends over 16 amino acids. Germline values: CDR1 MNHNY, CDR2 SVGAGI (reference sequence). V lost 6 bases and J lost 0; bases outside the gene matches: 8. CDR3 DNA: TGTGCCAGCAGCCTACTAGCGGGGCCGACCTCCTACGAGCAGTACTTC. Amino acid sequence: CASSLLAGPTSYEQYF.

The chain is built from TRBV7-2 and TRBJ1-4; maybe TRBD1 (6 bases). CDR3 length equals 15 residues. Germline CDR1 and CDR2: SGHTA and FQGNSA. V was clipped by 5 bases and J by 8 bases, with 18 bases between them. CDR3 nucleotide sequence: TGTGCCAGCAGCCTCGTGGTTGGGGGCGGCGAAAAACTGTTTTTT. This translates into CASSLVVGGGEKLFF.

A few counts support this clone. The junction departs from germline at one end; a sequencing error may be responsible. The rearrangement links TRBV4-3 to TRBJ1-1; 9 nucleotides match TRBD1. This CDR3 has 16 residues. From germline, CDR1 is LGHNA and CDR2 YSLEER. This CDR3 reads CASSPEEGTGSSRNYF. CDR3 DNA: TGCGCCAGCAGCCCCGAGGAGGGGACAGGGTCTTCTCGGAACTACTTT.

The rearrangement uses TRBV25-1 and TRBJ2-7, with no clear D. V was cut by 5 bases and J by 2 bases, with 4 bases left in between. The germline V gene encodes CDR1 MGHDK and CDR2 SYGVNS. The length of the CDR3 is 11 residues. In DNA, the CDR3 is TGTGCCAGCAGTAATACCTACGAGCAGTACTTC. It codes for CASSNTYEQYF.

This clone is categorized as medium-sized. The chain's CDR3 is CASSKTENTEAFF. The CDR3 coding sequence is TGTGCCAGCAGTAAGACAGAGAACACTGAAGCTTTCTTT. V gene TRBV6-6 combines with J gene TRBJ1-1; a weak D match, TRBD1 (5 bases). CDR1 MNHNY and CDR2 SVGAGI come from the germline V gene (reference sequence). Trimming left V 5 bases short and J 1 base short, with 8 bases between. CDR3 length: 13 residues.

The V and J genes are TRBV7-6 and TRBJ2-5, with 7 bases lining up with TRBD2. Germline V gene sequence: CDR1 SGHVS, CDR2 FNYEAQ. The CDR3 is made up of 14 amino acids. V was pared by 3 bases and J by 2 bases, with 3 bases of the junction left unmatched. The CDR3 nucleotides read TGTGCCAGCAGCTTCCAGCGGGGACAAGAGACCCAGTACTTC. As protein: CASSFQRGQETQYF.

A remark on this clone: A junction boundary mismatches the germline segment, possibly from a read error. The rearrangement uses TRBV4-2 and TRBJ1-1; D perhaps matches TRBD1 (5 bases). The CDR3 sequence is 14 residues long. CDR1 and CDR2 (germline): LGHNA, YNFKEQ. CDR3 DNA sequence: TGTGCCGGCAGCCAAGATAGGGGGAACACTGAAGCTTTCTTT. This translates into CAGSQDRGNTEAFF.

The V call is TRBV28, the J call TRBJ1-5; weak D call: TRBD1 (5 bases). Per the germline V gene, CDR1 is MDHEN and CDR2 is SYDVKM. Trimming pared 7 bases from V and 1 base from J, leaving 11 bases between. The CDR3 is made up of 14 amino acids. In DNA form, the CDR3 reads TGTGCCAGCAAGCAGGGTGTCAGCAATCAGCCCCAGCATTTT. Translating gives CASKQGVSNQPQHF.

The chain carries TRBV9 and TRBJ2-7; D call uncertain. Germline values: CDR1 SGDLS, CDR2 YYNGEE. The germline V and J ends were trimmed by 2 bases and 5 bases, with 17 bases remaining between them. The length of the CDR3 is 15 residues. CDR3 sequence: CASSVGPDTSHEQYF. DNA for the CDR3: TGTGCCAGCAGCGTCGGTCCCGACACAAGCCACGAGCAGTACTTC.

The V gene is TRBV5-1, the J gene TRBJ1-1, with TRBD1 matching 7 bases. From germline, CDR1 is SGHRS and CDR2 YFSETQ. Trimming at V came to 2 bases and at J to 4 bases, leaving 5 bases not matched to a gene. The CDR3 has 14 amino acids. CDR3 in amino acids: CASSLDRVATEAFF. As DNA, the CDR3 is TGCGCCAGCAGCTTAGACAGGGTGGCCACTGAAGCTTTCTTT.

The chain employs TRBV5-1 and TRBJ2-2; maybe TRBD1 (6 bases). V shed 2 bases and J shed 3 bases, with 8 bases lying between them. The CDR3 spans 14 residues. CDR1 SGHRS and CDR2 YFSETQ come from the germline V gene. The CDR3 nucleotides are TGCGCCAGCAGCTTCACAGGGCACACCGGGGAGCTGTTTTTT. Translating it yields CASSFTGHTGELFF.

CDR3 region: CASSAWGEREYF. The DNA for the CDR3 is TGTGCCAGCAGCGCCTGGGGGGAAAGGGAGTACTTC. The chain has TRBV7-8 and TRBJ2-7; a possible D gene is TRBD2 (6 bases). With 5 bases removed from V and 11 bases from J, the gap between germline ends came to 16 bases. Germline CDR1 is SGHVS and CDR2 is FQNEAQ. The CDR3 totals 12 residues.

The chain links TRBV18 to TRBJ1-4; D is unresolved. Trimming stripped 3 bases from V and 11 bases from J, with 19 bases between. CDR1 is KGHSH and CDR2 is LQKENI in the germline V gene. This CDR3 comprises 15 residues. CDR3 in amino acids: CASSPGTSAKRKLFF. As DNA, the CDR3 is TGTGCCAGCTCACCTGGAACCTCGGCTAAGAGGAAACTGTTTTTT.

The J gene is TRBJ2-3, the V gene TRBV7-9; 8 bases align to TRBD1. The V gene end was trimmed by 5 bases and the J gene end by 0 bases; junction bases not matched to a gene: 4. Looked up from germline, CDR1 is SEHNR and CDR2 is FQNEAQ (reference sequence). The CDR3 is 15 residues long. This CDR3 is CASSVDRGSTDTQYF. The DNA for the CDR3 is TGTGCCAGCAGCGTTGACAGGGGAAGCACAGATACGCAGTATTTT.

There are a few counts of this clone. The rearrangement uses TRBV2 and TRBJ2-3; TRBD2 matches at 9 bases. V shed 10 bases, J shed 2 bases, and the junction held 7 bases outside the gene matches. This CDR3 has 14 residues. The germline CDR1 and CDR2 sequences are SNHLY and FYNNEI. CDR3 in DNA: TGTGCCACCAGGATAGCGGGAGTCACAGATACGCAGTATTTT. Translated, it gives CATRIAGVTDTQYF.

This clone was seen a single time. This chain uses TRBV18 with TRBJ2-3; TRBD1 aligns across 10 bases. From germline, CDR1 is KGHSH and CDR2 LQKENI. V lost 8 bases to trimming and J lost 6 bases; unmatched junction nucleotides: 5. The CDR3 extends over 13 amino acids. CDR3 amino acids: CASPRQGADTQYF. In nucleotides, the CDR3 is TGTGCCAGCCCTCGACAGGGGGCGGATACGCAGTATTTT.

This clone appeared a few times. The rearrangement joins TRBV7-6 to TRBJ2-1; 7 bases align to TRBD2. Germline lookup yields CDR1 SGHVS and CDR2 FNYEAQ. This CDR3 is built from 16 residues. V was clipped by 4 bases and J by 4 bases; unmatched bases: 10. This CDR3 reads CASSSGGRGGYNEQFF. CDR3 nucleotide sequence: TGTGCCAGCAGCTCCGGTGGGCGCGGGGGTTACAATGAGCAGTTCTTC.

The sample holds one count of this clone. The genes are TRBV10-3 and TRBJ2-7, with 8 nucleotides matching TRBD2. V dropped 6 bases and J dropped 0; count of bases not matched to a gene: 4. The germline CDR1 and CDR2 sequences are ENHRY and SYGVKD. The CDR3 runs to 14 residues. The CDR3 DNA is TGTGCCATCAGACTAGCGGAAAGCTCCTACGAGCAGTACTTC. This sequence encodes CAIRLAESSYEQYF.

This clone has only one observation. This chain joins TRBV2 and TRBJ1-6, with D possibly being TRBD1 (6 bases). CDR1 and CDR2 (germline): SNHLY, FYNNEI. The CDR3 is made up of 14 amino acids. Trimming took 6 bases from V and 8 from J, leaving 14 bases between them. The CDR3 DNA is TGTGCCAGCAGGAACAGGGTATTTGATTCACCCCTCCACTTT. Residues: CASRNRVFDSPLHF.

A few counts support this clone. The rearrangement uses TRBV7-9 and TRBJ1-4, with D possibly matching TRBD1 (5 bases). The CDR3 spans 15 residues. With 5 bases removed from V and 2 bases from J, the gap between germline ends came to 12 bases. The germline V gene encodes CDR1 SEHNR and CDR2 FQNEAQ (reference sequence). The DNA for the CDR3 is TGTGCCAGCAGCGAAACAGGCTCCACTAATGAAAAACTGTTTTTT. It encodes CASSETGSTNEKLFF.